Sequencing of this T cell receptor (beta chain) was carried out in a study of metastatic and nonmetastatic thyroid tumors. At the level of the study: Repertoires were compared across blood and tumor or nodule tissue from malignant and benign thyroid patients. Findings and limits, study-wide: As reported, TCR beta diversity in blood and tumor was significantly higher in malignant thyroid tumors than in benign nodules.

Prior to thyroid surgery, none of the patients had received any treatment. Germline V CDR1 and CDR2: SNHLY, FYNNEI. V lost 5 bases, J lost 4 bases, and 13 bases lay in between. CDR3 length: 14 amino acids. TCRdb re-processed the PCR reads through MiXCR. The sample has about 6,700 clones; about 32% are singletons. A word on this clone: The antigen remains unidentified.

The sequenced sample consisted of adjacent normal tissue. This receptor was identified in a female donor with papillary thyroid cancer or a benign thyroid nodule (not recorded which). Some clones in this sample may be carry-over from other donors' samples. The chain uses TRBV2 and TRBJ2-3; D is unclear. The chain's CDR3 is CASSLWMNADTQYF. In nucleotides, the CDR3 is TGTGCCAGCAGTTTATGGATGAATGCAGATACGCAGTATTTT.